This TCR beta chain stems from a study of T cell repertoires in cytomegalovirus infection. Overall study findings and caveats: Pooled public TCR beta family frequency picked out CMV carriers with the relevant HLA. HLA-C-restricted, CMV-specific TCR beta clonotypes were dominant ex vivo.

This clonotype was detected ten times or more. What it binds is not known. The CDR3 totals 14 residues. Trimming shortened V by 0 bases and J by 4 bases, and 10 bases separated the two germline ends. Germline V gene data show CDR1 as SGHTA and CDR2 as FQGNSA. TCRdb reanalysed the reads using MiXCR and keeps one entry per CDR3 protein. The profile shows approximately 70,000 distinct CDR3 sequences, 4% of them singletons. This clonotype originated in a human donor in good health (CMV status not recorded). Some clones in this sample may be carry-over from other donors' samples. The genes are TRBV7-2 and TRBJ2-7, with D tentatively TRBD1 (6 bases). Sequencing used PBMCs. Here the CDR3 reads CASSLARGIYEQYF. CDR3 bases: TGTGCCAGCAGCTTAGCCAGGGGAATTTACGAGCAGTACTTC. The full variable domain, rest sourced from reference TRBV7-2 and TRBJ2-7, is GAGVSQSPSNKVTEKGKDVELRCDPISGHTALYWYRQSLGQGLEFLIYFQGNSAPDKSGLPSDRFSAERTGGSVSTLTIQRTQQEDSAVYLCASSLARGIYEQYFGPGTRLTVT.